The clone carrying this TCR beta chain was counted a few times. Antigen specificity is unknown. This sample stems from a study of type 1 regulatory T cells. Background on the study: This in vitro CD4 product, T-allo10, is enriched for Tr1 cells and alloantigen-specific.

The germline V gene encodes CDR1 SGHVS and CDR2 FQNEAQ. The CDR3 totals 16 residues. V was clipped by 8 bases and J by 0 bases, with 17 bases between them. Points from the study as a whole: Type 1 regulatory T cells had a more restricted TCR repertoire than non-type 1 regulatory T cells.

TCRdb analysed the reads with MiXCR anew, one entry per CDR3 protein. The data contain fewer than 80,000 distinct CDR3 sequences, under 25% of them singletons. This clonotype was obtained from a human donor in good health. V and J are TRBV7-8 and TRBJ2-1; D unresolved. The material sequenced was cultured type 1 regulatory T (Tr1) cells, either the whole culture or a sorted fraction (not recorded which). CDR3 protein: CASGSNWANSYNEQFF. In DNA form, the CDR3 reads TGTGCCAGCGGGTCGAATTGGGCTAACTCCTACAATGAGCAGTTCTTC.